The 11 T cell receptor beta chains reported below all come from one sample, sequenced in a study of T cells in Graves' hyperthyroidism and ophthalmopathy (dated by TCRdb to about 2019). Preparation of the library involved multiplex PCR. Instrument used: Illumina HiSeq 2000. The TCR beta CDR3 regions were amplified from RNA transcripts. The TCR CDR3 was subjected to a first round of RT-PCR using the HTBI primer set and the Qiagen OneStep RT-PCR kit. TCRdb itself trimmed the public reads at Q25 with fastp, ran MiXCR and retained productive beta chains. A single entry per CDR3 protein holds the most common genes and DNA from its merged rows. The sample table holds roughly 570,000 distinct CDR3 sequences, of which 46% were seen once. In total, the top ten clones hold roughly 20% of the sample. Material for sequencing was peripheral blood or thyroid tissue (not recorded which). The receptors derive from an adult woman with Graves' disease, either hyperthyroidism or ophthalmopathy (not recorded which).

This clonotype was counted ten times or more. The rearrangement joins TRBV5-6 to TRBJ1-2; D ambiguous. The CDR3 is 15 amino acids. Germline assignment: CDR1 SGHDT and CDR2 YYEEEE. The V gene lost 6 bases and the J gene lost 3 bases, with 18 bases spanning the gap. This chain's CDR3 is CASTPGPQQDYGYTF. The CDR3 DNA sequence: TGTGCCAGCACCCCCGGCCCACAGCAGGACTATGGCTACACCTTC.

The chain joins TRBV7-2 to TRBJ2-5, with 7 bases fitting TRBD1. Germline V gene sequence: CDR1 SGHTA, CDR2 FQGNSA. Trimming at V came to 7 bases and at J to 5 bases, leaving 10 bases not matched to a gene. The CDR3 is 14 amino acids. Here the CDR3 DNA reads TGTGCCAGCATTGAACAGGGGCTCGGGGAGACCCAGTACTTC. Amino acids: CASIEQGLGETQYF. Full variable domain (outside the CDR3, taken from reference TRBV7-2 and TRBJ2-5): GAGVSQSPSNKVTEKGKDVELRCDPISGHTALYWYRQSLGQGLEFLIYFQGNSAPDKSGLPSDRFSAERTGGSVSTLTIQRTQQEDSAVYLCASIEQGLGETQYFGPGTRLLVL.

This clonotype has just one count. The V call is TRBV5-1, the J call TRBJ2-7, with TRBD2 matching over 10 bases. This CDR3 has 16 amino acids. The ends lost 4 bases at V and 7 bases at J; junction bases unmatched: 14. Per the germline V gene, CDR1 is SGHRS and CDR2 is YFSETQ. CDR3 coding DNA: TGCGCCAGCAGCCGTCGCGGGACTAGCGCTGACAATGAGCAGTACTTC. It yields the protein CASSRRGTSADNEQYF.

V and J are TRBV7-2 and TRBJ1-2; maybe TRBD1 (6 bases). Germline V gives CDR1 SGHTA, CDR2 FQGNSA. This CDR3 region has 12 residues. The V end was cut by 5 bases, the J end by 7 bases, with 11 bases between. The CDR3 region is CASSHPGVGYTF. Written as DNA, the CDR3 is TGTGCCAGCAGCCACCCAGGGGTTGGCTACACCTTC.

J is TRBJ1-5 and V is TRBV20-1; the D gene is possibly TRBD1 (6 bases). Trimming left V 8 bases short and J 4 bases short, with 15 bases between. Germline loops: CDR1 DFQATT, CDR2 SNEGSKA (reference sequence). The CDR3 totals 13 residues. The CDR3: CSPDRDLNQPQHF. The CDR3 nucleotides read TGCAGTCCGGACAGAGACCTTAATCAGCCCCAGCATTTT.

Points on this clonotype: Because the CDR3 is missing its conserved closing phenylalanine or tryptophan, this is likely a read error. The DNA is omitted, as the CDR3 cannot be located on it reliably, and the CDR3 follows TCRdb's listing. CDR3 region: CASSLRGDFPRESFS. The rearrangement joins TRBV5-5 to TRBJ1-1; the table's D call of TRBD1 was not tested on the DNA. Germline CDR1 and CDR2: SGHKS and YYEKEE (reference sequence). The CDR3 is made up of 15 amino acids, end residues included.

This sequence joins TRBV7-6 and TRBJ1-4; tentative D call: TRBD1 (6 bases). In germline, CDR1 is SGHVS, CDR2 FNYEAQ. This CDR3 is built from 15 residues. Trimming removed 6 bases from V and 5 bases from J, with 16 bases in between. In DNA, the CDR3 is TGTGCCAGCAGTCAACAGGGAGCTCCAAATGAAAAACTGTTTTTT. This gives the protein CASSQQGAPNEKLFF.

This clonotype was picked up many times. The V gene is TRBV5-1, the J gene TRBJ2-7; 7 nucleotides agree with TRBD1. Germline V gene lookup returns CDR1 SGHRS and CDR2 YFSETQ. V was clipped by 4 bases and J by 1 base; unmatched bases: 8. This CDR3 contains 15 residues. The CDR3 DNA is TGCGCCAGCAGCCCGAGACAGGGCCGTTCCTACGAGCAGTACTTC. Translated, it gives CASSPRQGRSYEQYF.

Points on this clonotype: A junction end diverges from the germline sequence, so it may reflect a read error. The V and J genes are TRBV7-9 and TRBJ2-5, with a tentative D call TRBD2 (6 bases). The CDR3 sequence is 12 residues long. Looked up from germline, CDR1 is SEHNR and CDR2 is FQNEAQ (reference sequence). The CDR3 sequence: CASSLTGENQYF. CDR3 nucleotide sequence: TGTGCCAGCAGCTTGACGGGAGAGAACCAGTACTTC.

The V and J genes are TRBV12-3 or TRBV12-4 and TRBJ2-5; unclear D gene. The CDR3 covers 13 residues. V was shortened by 6 bases and J by 3 bases, with 11 bases between the two germline ends. The CDR3 reads CASSQVVKETQYF. In DNA form, the CDR3 reads TGTGCCAGCAGCCAAGTGGTCAAAGAGACCCAGTACTTC.

The chain joins TRBV29-1 to TRBJ1-2; the D is unclear. CDR3 length: 11 amino acids. The ends were cut back, 7 bases at V and 6 bases at J, with 12 bases in the middle. Germline V gene lookup returns CDR1 SQVTM and CDR2 ANQGSEA. The CDR3 protein is CSALEVDGYTF. CDR3 in DNA: TGCAGCGCACTGGAGGTAGATGGCTACACCTTC. The full variable domain, rest sourced from reference TRBV29-1 and TRBJ1-2, is SAVISQKPSRDICQRGTSLTIQCQVDSQVTMMFWYRQQPGQSLTLIATANQGSEATYESGFVIDKFPISRPNLTFSTLTVSNMSPEDSSIYLCSALEVDGYTFGSGTRLTVV.